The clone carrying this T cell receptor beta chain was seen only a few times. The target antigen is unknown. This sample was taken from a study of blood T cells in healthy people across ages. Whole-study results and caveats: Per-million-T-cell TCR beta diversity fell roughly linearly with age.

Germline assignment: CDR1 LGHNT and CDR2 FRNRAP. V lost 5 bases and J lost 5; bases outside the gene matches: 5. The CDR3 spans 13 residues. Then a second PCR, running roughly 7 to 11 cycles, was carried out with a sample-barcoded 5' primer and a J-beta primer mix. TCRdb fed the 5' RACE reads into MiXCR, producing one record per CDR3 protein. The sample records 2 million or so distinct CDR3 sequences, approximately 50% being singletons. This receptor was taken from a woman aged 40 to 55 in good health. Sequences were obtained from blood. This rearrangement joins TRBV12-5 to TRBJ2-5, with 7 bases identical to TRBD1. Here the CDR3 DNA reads TGTGCTAGTGGTCCCGACAGGGCGGAGACCCAGTACTTC. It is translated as CASGPDRAETQYF.